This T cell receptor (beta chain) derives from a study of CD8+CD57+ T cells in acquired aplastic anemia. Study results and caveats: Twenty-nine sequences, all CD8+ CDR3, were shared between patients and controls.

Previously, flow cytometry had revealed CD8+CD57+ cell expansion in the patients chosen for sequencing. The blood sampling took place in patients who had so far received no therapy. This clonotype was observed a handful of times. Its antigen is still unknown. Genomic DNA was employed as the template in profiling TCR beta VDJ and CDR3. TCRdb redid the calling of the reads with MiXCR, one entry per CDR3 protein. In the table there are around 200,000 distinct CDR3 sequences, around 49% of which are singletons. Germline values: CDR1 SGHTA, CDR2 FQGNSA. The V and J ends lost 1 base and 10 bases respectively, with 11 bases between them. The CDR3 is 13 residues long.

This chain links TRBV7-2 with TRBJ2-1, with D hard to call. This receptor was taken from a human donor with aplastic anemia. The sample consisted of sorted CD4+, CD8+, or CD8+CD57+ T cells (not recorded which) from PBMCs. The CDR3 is CASSLGRGGEQFF. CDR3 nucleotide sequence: TGTGCCAGCAGCTTAGGGCGAGGTGGGGAGCAGTTCTTC.